The 24 T cell receptor beta chains below come from one sample, sequenced in a study of blood T cell repertoires in COVID-19. The method was immunoSEQ multiplex PCR; TCRdb's version includes in-frame clones alone and lacks a portion of them. Of roughly 360,000 clones listed, around 87% are singletons. The sequencing sample was made of PBMCs or T cells enriched from blood (not recorded which). All receptors come from a man in his thirties or forties who had recovered from COVID-19.

This chain uses TRBV24-1 with TRBJ2-3; possibly TRBD2 for D (7 bases). Germline loops: CDR1 KGHDR, CDR2 SFDVKD. This CDR3 spans 15 amino acids. V was cut by 9 bases and J by 4 bases, with 19 bases left in between. This chain's CDR3 is CATQPGGAFSDTQYF. The CDR3 DNA is TGTGCCACCCAACCGGGGGGCGCTTTTTCAGATACGCAGTATTTT.

The gene calls are TRBV7-2 and TRBJ2-1; TRBD2 aligns across 9 bases. V dropped 5 bases and J dropped 7; count of bases not matched to a gene: 12. CDR1 SGHTA and CDR2 FQGNSA come from the germline V gene. This CDR3 has 16 residues. The CDR3 region is CASSQTSGSRWNEQFF. The CDR3 DNA reads as TGTGCCAGCAGCCAGACTAGCGGATCAAGGTGGAATGAGCAGTTCTTC.

The V call is TRBV4-3, the J call TRBJ2-5; 10 positions match TRBD2. Looked up from germline, CDR1 is LGHNA and CDR2 is YSLEER. The CDR3 is 15 amino acids. Trimming at V came to 5 bases and at J to 4 bases, leaving 7 bases not matched to a gene. In DNA form, the CDR3 reads TGCGCCAGCAGCAACGGAGCGGGGGGGCTAGAGACCCAGTACTTC. Residues: CASSNGAGGLETQYF.

The chain recombines TRBV10-2 with TRBJ1-5; possible D gene TRBD1, 6 bases. The V end lost 8 bases, the J end lost 4 bases, and 12 bases lay between the germline ends. CDR1 and CDR2 (germline): WSHSY, SAAADI. The CDR3 runs 13 residues. CDR3 protein: CASLQGLNQPQHF. The CDR3 coding sequence is TGCGCCAGCCTACAGGGTTTGAATCAGCCCCAGCATTTT.

The chain recombines TRBV5-1 with TRBJ1-4; D is unresolved. Deletions cut 5 bases from V and 5 bases from J, with 4 bases between. This CDR3 has 11 residues. CDR1 is SGHRS and CDR2 is YFSETQ in the germline V gene. CDR3 sequence: CASRLNEKLFF. DNA for the CDR3: TGCGCCAGCAGACTGAATGAAAAACTGTTTTTT. The full variable domain, rest sourced from reference TRBV5-1 and TRBJ1-4, is KAGVTQTPRYLIKTRGQQVTLSCSPISGHRSVSWYQQTPGQGLQFLFEYFSETQRNKGNFPGRFSGRQFSNSRSEMNVSTLELGDSALYLCASRLNEKLFFGSGTQLSVL.

The chain joins TRBV11-3 to TRBJ2-1; 7 bases fit TRBD1. Germline loops: CDR1 SGHNT, CDR2 YENEEA. V lost 5 bases to trimming and J lost 6 bases; unmatched junction nucleotides: 7. The length of the CDR3 is 14 residues. The CDR3 here is CASSKGTVSNEQFF. In nucleotides, the CDR3 is TGTGCCAGCAGCAAAGGGACAGTTAGCAATGAGCAGTTCTTC.

The V call is TRBV2, the J call TRBJ2-7, with a tentative D call TRBD2 (6 bases). The CDR3 runs 12 residues. Germline assignment: CDR1 SNHLY and CDR2 FYNNEI. Deletions cut 8 bases from V and 6 bases from J, with 14 bases between. The chain's CDR3 is CASLGTPGEQYF. CDR3 in DNA: TGTGCCAGCCTTGGGACTCCCGGCGAGCAGTACTTC.

This clone was seen more than once but under ten times. The rearrangement joins TRBV12-5 to TRBJ1-1, with unresolved D. The CDR3 is 12 amino acids. With 7 bases removed from V and 0 bases from J, the gap between germline ends came to 6 bases. Germline V gene data show CDR1 as LGHNT and CDR2 as FRNRAP. CDR3 residues: CASAGMNTEAFF. CDR3 in DNA: TGTGCTAGTGCGGGAATGAACACTGAAGCTTTCTTT.

The chain is built from TRBV19 and TRBJ2-3, with D possibly matching TRBD2 (6 bases). Germline lookup yields CDR1 LNHDA and CDR2 SQIVND (reference sequence). The CDR3 sequence is 15 residues long. V was trimmed by 1 base and J by 1 base, leaving 9 bases between them. The CDR3 bases are TGTGCCAGTAGTATAGGGACTACCGGCACAGATACGCAGTATTTT. Residues: CASSIGTTGTDTQYF.

This clone was found once. The chain is built from TRBV13 and TRBJ1-6; maybe TRBD1 (6 bases). V was clipped by 5 bases and J by 10 bases, with 15 bases between them. Germline CDR1 and CDR2: PRHDT and FYEKMQ (reference sequence). This CDR3 contains 14 residues. CDR3 in DNA: TGTGCCAGCAGCCCCGGGGGGCGGGAATCACCCCTCCACTTT. This translates into CASSPGGRESPLHF.

CDR3 DNA sequence: TGTGCCAGCAGCCAAGATCCAGGGTTAGCTAACTATGGCTACACCTTC. As protein: CASSQDPGLANYGYTF. The V gene is TRBV4-2, the J gene TRBJ1-2, with D maybe TRBD1 (5 bases). Germline lookup yields CDR1 LGHNA and CDR2 YNFKEQ. The CDR3 covers 16 residues. V lost 0 bases to trimming and J lost 0 bases, with 11 bases between them.

This chain joins TRBV20-1 and TRBJ2-1; 10 nucleotides align to TRBD2. Losses at the gene ends were 6 bases for V and 14 bases for J; bases not matched to a gene: 4. Germline V gene sequence: CDR1 DFQATT, CDR2 SNEGSKA (reference sequence). There are 10 residues in the CDR3. DNA for the CDR3: TGCAGTGCCCAGCGGGGGGGGGAGTTCTTC. Protein product: CSAQRGGEFF.

The genes are TRBV19 and TRBJ1-2, with D tentatively TRBD1 (6 bases). Trimming removed 6 bases at V and 4 bases at J, with 12 bases between. The CDR3 has 13 residues. Germline-derived CDR1 and CDR2 are LNHDA and SQIVND (reference sequence). In DNA, the CDR3 is TGTGCCAGTAGACAGTCACAGGGCTATGGCTACACCTTC. Protein sequence: CASRQSQGYGYTF.

This clone was seen just once. The V call is TRBV19, the J call TRBJ2-1, with D possibly being TRBD2 (7 bases). Per the germline V gene, CDR1 is LNHDA and CDR2 is SQIVND (reference sequence). The CDR3 contains 15 residues. With 4 bases removed from V and 1 base from J, the gap between germline ends came to 11 bases. CDR3 loop: CASSRRGGSYNEQFF. CDR3 sequence (DNA): TGTGCCAGTAGTAGAAGGGGGGGGTCCTACAATGAGCAGTTCTTC.

The chain recombines TRBV7-2 with TRBJ1-4; D unresolved. The CDR3 loop spans 14 amino acids. Trimming left V 2 bases short and J 6 bases short, with 10 bases between. Germline CDR1 and CDR2: SGHTA and FQGNSA. CDR3 residues: CASSLSGGYEKLFF. CDR3 DNA sequence: TGTGCCAGCAGCTTATCTGGCGGTTATGAAAAACTGTTTTTT.

V and J are TRBV11-2 and TRBJ2-5; 10 bases fit TRBD1. The V segment lost 0 bases and the J segment 1 base; nucleotides outside the gene matches: 8. The CDR3 sequence is 18 residues long. Per the germline V gene, CDR1 is SGHAT and CDR2 is FQNNGV. CDR3: CASSLDSLTGGVQETQYF. The CDR3, as DNA: TGTGCCAGCAGCTTAGACTCCTTGACAGGGGGCGTCCAAGAGACCCAGTACTTC.

The gene calls are TRBV6-6 and TRBJ2-1, with D uncertain. The germline CDR1 and CDR2 sequences are MNHNY and SVGAGI (reference sequence). V was cut by 3 bases and J by 6 bases, with 9 bases left in between. The CDR3 has 13 residues. CDR3 residues: CASSYSPSNEQFF. In nucleotides, the CDR3 is TGTGCCAGCAGTTATTCCCCCAGCAATGAGCAGTTCTTC.

This clone was recorded once. The genes are TRBV13 and TRBJ2-3; 9 bases fit TRBD2. Germline trimming cut 5 bases from V and 2 bases from J; bases unmatched to any gene: 8. Germline CDR1 reads PRHDT; CDR2 reads FYEKMQ (reference sequence). The CDR3 loop spans 16 amino acids. CDR3 sequence reads: CASSPPAGGPTDTQYF. The CDR3 DNA is TGTGCCAGCAGCCCCCCAGCGGGGGGCCCCACAGATACGCAGTATTTT. Combining the CDR3 with reference TRBV13 and TRBJ2-3 gives the whole variable domain AAGVIQSPRHLIKEKRETATLKCYPIPRHDTVYWYQQGPGQDPQFLISFYEKMQSDKGSIPDRFSAQQFSDYHSELNMSSLELGDSALYFCASSPPAGGPTDTQYFGPGTRLTVL.

V is TRBV6-1 and J is TRBJ2-2; 8 nucleotides align to TRBD1. The CDR3 sequence is 16 residues long. Per the germline V gene, CDR1 is MNHNS and CDR2 is SASEGT. Trimming removed 3 bases from V and 3 bases from J; junction bases left unmatched: 6. This chain's CDR3 is CASSDEARGHTGELFF. As DNA, the CDR3 is TGTGCCAGCAGTGATGAGGCCAGGGGGCACACCGGGGAGCTGTTTTTT.

The chain couples TRBV19 to TRBJ1-4; 7 bases line up with TRBD1. Germline V gene data show CDR1 as LNHDA and CDR2 as SQIVND (reference sequence). With 9 bases clipped from V and 5 bases from J, the junction kept 9 bases outside the gene matches. This CDR3 is built from 14 residues. This CDR3 is CASSMDRSNEKLFF. In DNA form, the CDR3 reads TGTGCCAGCAGCATGGACAGGAGCAATGAAAAACTGTTTTTT.

The rearrangement uses TRBV7-9 and TRBJ1-1; maybe TRBD1 (6 bases). Between the trimmed V and J ends, which lost 5 bases and 6 bases, there was a span of 13 bases. The CDR3 is 13 residues long. The germline V gene has CDR1 SEHNR and CDR2 FQNEAQ (reference sequence). The CDR3 DNA sequence: TGTGCCAGCAGCCCCCTACAGGGCTCTGAAGCTTTCTTT. Translated: CASSPLQGSEAFF.

The V and J genes are TRBV20-1 and TRBJ1-2; D gene uncertain. Germline CDR1 reads DFQATT; CDR2 reads SNEGSKA (reference sequence). Trimming took 3 bases from V and 3 from J, leaving 11 bases between them. This CDR3 has 13 residues. The CDR3 region is CSASSGLDYGYTF. The CDR3, as DNA: TGCAGTGCTAGTTCTGGACTAGACTATGGCTACACCTTC.

The CDR3 region is CASSVGYQETQYF. CDR3 bases: TGTGCCAGCAGTGTCGGGTACCAAGAGACCCAGTACTTC. The chain couples TRBV6-2 or TRBV6-3 to TRBJ2-5; D unresolved. Deletions cut 5 bases from V and 0 bases from J, with 7 bases between. The CDR3 covers 13 residues. Germline V lookup: CDR1 MNHEY, CDR2 SVGEGT.

As concerns this clone: A junction boundary mismatches the germline segment, possibly from a read error. This chain joins TRBV5-1 and TRBJ2-7, with 11 bases fitting TRBD1. From germline, CDR1 is SGHRS and CDR2 YFSETQ. The CDR3 is 15 amino acids. DNA of the CDR3: TGCGCCAGCAGCCCCAACCCGGACAGGGGGCGGGCGGTTGATTTC. Translated, it gives CASSPNPDRGRAVDF.